This is a list of T cell receptor beta chains from one sample in a study of Ad26.COV2.S vaccination and SARS-CoV-2 variants. Repertoires were generated with immunoSEQ multiplex PCR, while TCRdb's copy carries only in-frame clones and drops some. The sample has 300,000 to 400,000 clones; about nine tenths are singletons. The source was peripheral blood, collected in a trial of Ad26.COV2.S vaccine versus placebo. The receptors come from a person aged 18-60 years who received the Ad26.COV2.S COVID-19 vaccine or a placebo. The CDR3 runs from the conserved cysteine through the conserved F or W. A D gene is named only where the DNA matches it firmly. For some rows the clone size is stated as once, few or many, or as a class when expanded; others skip it.

TRBD1	TRBJ2-5	TRBV5-1	-	CASSLAALTGQLGTQYF	TGCGCCAGCAGCTTGGCCGCCTTGACAGGGCAACTTGGGACCCAGTACTTC
-	TRBJ1-1	TRBV7-9	once	CASSLAWGGTEAFF	TGTGCCAGCAGCTTAGCGTGGGGGGGCACTGAAGCTTTCTTT
TRBD1	TRBJ2-1	TRBV9	-	CASSPRTGRNNEQFF	TGTGCCAGCAGCCCCCGGACAGGGCGTAACAATGAGCAGTTCTTC
-	TRBJ1-5	TRBV4-1	-	CASSQDQRGGVQPQHF	TGCGCCAGCAGCCAAGATCAGAGGGGTGGCGTTCAGCCCCAGCATTTT
-	TRBJ2-5	TRBV30	-	CAWTLLRTQYF	TGTGCCTGGACCCTTTTGAGGACCCAGTACTTC
TRBD1	TRBJ2-3	TRBV5-1	few	CASSLEDRNTDTQYF	TGCGCCAGCAGCTTGGAGGACAGGAACACAGATACGCAGTATTTT
-	TRBJ1-1	TRBV6-6	-	CASSYSGEYAEAFF	TGTGCCAGCAGTTACTCGGGGGAGTACGCTGAAGCTTTCTTT
-	TRBJ1-5	TRBV7-2	-	CASTSVVSANQPQHF	TGTGCCAGCACCTCAGTGGTGTCGGCCAATCAGCCCCAGCATTTT
-	TRBJ2-5	TRBV7-9	-	CAVTLVREQWVTQYF	TGTGCTGTCACCCTAGTGCGGGAACAGTGGGTAACCCAGTACTTC
-	TRBJ1-4	TRBV9	-	CASSPGHGVGNEKLFF	TGTGCCAGCAGCCCAGGACACGGGGTCGGTAATGAAAAACTGTTTTTT
-	TRBJ1-4	TRBV12-3/TRBV12-4	-	CASREDPGGKLFF	TGTGCCAGCAGGGAGGATCCGGGAGGAAAACTGTTTTTT
-	TRBJ1-5	TRBV6-2/TRBV6-3	-	CASSYPGLYSNQPQHF	TGTGCCAGCAGTTACCCGGGACTATATAGCAATCAGCCCCAGCATTTT
-	TRBJ1-1	TRBV2	-	CASTGGSTEAFF	TGTGCCAGCACTGGGGGGAGCACTGAAGCTTTCTTT
-	TRBJ2-7	TRBV27	-	CASSLSGVGLSYEQYF	TGTGCCAGCAGTTTATCAGGGGTGGGCCTCTCCTACGAGCAGTACTTC
-	TRBJ2-5	TRBV2	-	CASNSRTATWETQYF	TGTGCCAGCAATTCCCGGACAGCTACGTGGGAGACCCAGTACTTC
-	TRBJ2-2	TRBV11-2	-	CASTLGTGELFF	TGTGCCAGCACCCTCGGGACCGGGGAGCTGTTTTTT
-	TRBJ2-3	TRBV2	-	CASSSDSTDTQYF	TGTGCCAGCAGTTCGGATAGCACAGATACGCAGTATTTT
-	TRBJ1-1	TRBV25-1	-	CASRRDRDTEAFF	TGTGCCAGCAGACGGGACCGGGACACTGAAGCTTTCTTT
-	TRBJ2-7	TRBV7-2	-	CASNQKDEQYF	TGTGCCAGCAACCAAAAGGACGAGCAGTACTTC
-	TRBJ2-4	TRBV10-3	-	CAISDGQAGAKNIQYF	TGTGCCATCAGTGATGGTCAGGCGGGGGCCAAAAACATTCAGTACTTC
-	TRBJ2-1	TRBV3-1/TRBV3-2	-	CASSQVQGNNEQFF	TGTGCCAGCAGCCAAGTCCAGGGAAACAATGAGCAGTTCTTC
-	TRBJ2-6	TRBV6-2/TRBV6-3	many	CASSRDSAGANVLTF	TGTGCCAGCAGCCGCGACAGTGCTGGGGCCAACGTCCTGACTTTC
TRBD2	TRBJ2-1	TRBV4-1	-	CASSIGSGGNNEQFF	TGCGCCAGCAGCATCGGTAGCGGGGGAAATAATGAGCAGTTCTTC
-	TRBJ2-3	TRBV3-1/TRBV3-2	-	CASRPTFSSTDTQYF	TGTGCCAGCAGGCCCACTTTTTCTAGCACAGATACGCAGTATTTT
TRBD2	TRBJ2-7	TRBV7-9	-	CASSALAGPSYEQYF	TGTGCCAGCAGCGCACTAGCGGGGCCCTCCTACGAGCAGTACTTC
-	TRBJ2-7	TRBV11-2	-	CASSPLSGRSYEQYF	TGTGCCAGCAGCCCTCTCAGCGGGCGCTCCTACGAGCAGTACTTC
-	TRBJ1-5	TRBV6-6	many	CASSSTGRRNQPQHF	TGTGCCAGCAGTTCCACGGGACGCCGCAATCAGCCCCAGCATTTT
-	TRBJ2-1	TRBV9	-	CASSAQGPSYNEQFF	TGTGCCAGCAGCGCCCAGGGGCCCTCCTACAATGAGCAGTTCTTC
-	TRBJ2-3	TRBV11-2	-	CASRLGSTDTQYF	TGTGCCAGCCGCCTAGGCAGCACAGATACGCAGTATTTT
-	TRBJ1-2	TRBV6-5	few	CASSYSERVNGYTF	TGTGCCAGCAGTTACTCGGAAAGGGTAAATGGCTACACCTTC
TRBD2	TRBJ2-2	TRBV19	-	CACGRYTGELFF	TGTGCCTGCGGGAGATACACCGGGGAGCTGTTTTTT
-	TRBJ1-2	TRBV7-9	-	CASAVEAGKHGYTF	TGTGCCAGCGCAGTGGAGGCAGGGAAACATGGCTACACCTTC
TRBD1	TRBJ2-7	TRBV7-3	-	CASSFTDREKQYF	TGTGCCAGCAGCTTCACGGACAGGGAAAAGCAGTACTTC
-	TRBJ2-2	TRBV19	-	CATFGGELFF	TGTGCCACTTTCGGCGGGGAGCTGTTTTTT
-	TRBJ2-7	TRBV2	-	CASSHRDISYEQYF	TGTGCCAGCAGCCACCGGGACATTTCCTACGAGCAGTACTTC
-	TRBJ2-7	TRBV7-2	-	CASSLDQGRYEQYF	TGTGCCAGCAGCTTAGACCAGGGGAGGTACGAGCAGTACTTC
-	TRBJ2-1	TRBV5-4	-	CASSLGGPSGYNEQFF	TGTGCCAGCAGCTTGGGGGGGCCTAGCGGATACAATGAGCAGTTCTTC
TRBD1	TRBJ1-2	TRBV29-1	-	CSVEDRGTGDYGYTF	TGCAGCGTTGAAGATAGAGGGACAGGGGACTATGGCTACACCTTC
-	TRBJ1-1	TRBV29-1	-	CSVDGRGGTEAFF	TGCAGCGTTGACGGCAGGGGAGGGACTGAAGCTTTCTTT
-	TRBJ2-7	TRBV5-1	once	CASSLALTYEQYF	TGCGCCAGCAGCTTGGCGCTGACCTACGAGCAGTACTTC
-	TRBJ2-7	TRBV27	-	CASSLSGYEQYF	TGTGCCAGCAGTTTATCGGGATACGAGCAGTACTTC
TRBD1	TRBJ2-5	TRBV7-8	few	CASIPGQGPTGTQYF	TGTGCCAGCATACCGGGACAGGGACCGACGGGGACCCAGTACTTC
TRBD1	TRBJ1-1	TRBV29-1	-	CSVHPGQGVGNTEAFF	TGCAGCGTTCATCCGGGACAGGGGGTCGGGAACACTGAAGCTTTCTTT
-	TRBJ1-2	TRBV6-1	few	CASSEAVTGHYGYTF	TGTGCCAGCAGTGAAGCTGTCACCGGACACTATGGCTACACCTTC
TRBD2	TRBJ2-1	TRBV6-5	once	CASRTRGGSYNEQFF	TGTGCCAGCAGAACCCGGGGGGGCTCCTACAATGAGCAGTTCTTC
TRBD1	TRBJ2-3	TRBV5-1	-	CASSLDGTDTDTQYF	TGCGCCAGCAGCTTGGATGGGACAGACACAGATACGCAGTATTTT
TRBD1	TRBJ1-1	TRBV2	-	CASKQTRQGFMNTEAFF	TGTGCCAGCAAACAAACGAGACAGGGATTCATGAACACTGAAGCTTTCTTT
-	TRBJ1-1	TRBV6-5	once	CASTQRGDTEAFF	TGTGCCAGCACCCAAAGGGGGGACACTGAAGCTTTCTTT
TRBD1	TRBJ1-1	TRBV4-3	-	CASSKQGGGQAFF	TGCGCCAGCAGCAAGCAGGGGGGGGGACAAGCTTTCTTT
TRBD1	TRBJ1-2	TRBV9	-	CASSTDRGPGIYGYTF	TGTGCCAGCAGCACCGACAGGGGCCCTGGGATCTATGGCTACACCTTC
-	TRBJ2-7	TRBV5-1	-	CASSALRDTRYEQYF	TGCGCCAGCAGCGCGCTACGGGACACGCGCTACGAGCAGTACTTC
TRBD1	TRBJ2-3	TRBV7-9	-	CASSRQGADTQYF	TGTGCCAGCAGCCGACAGGGGGCAGATACGCAGTATTTT
-	TRBJ2-3	TRBV5-1	-	CASSLVSGSLGADTQYF	TGCGCCAGCAGCTTGGTTTCGGGCAGTCTGGGGGCAGATACGCAGTATTTT
-	TRBJ2-5	TRBV9	-	CASSVSVGTQYF	TGTGCCAGCAGCGTGAGCGTTGGGACCCAGTACTTC